In its sample, the clone carrying this TCR beta chain was seen a few times. The assay was immunoSEQ multiplex PCR, and TCRdb's table has in-frame clones only and misses some. The sample has 150,000 to 200,000 clones, about 87% seen once. The record originates from a study of blood T cell repertoires in COVID-19. The wider study: In each case, the material was cDNA or gDNA derived from T cells, B-cell-depleted T cells, or PBMCs.

The CDR3 consists of 13 residues. Germline-derived CDR1 and CDR2 are MNHEY and SMNVEV (reference sequence). With 6 bases removed from V and 4 bases from J, the gap between germline ends came to 10 bases. Source material: peripheral blood. The genes are TRBV27 and TRBJ2-1; D is unresolved. This sequence originates from a man between 40 and 49 years old with active or convalescent COVID-19. CDR3 region: CASRRSPYNEQFF. The CDR3 DNA reads as TGTGCCAGCAGACGGTCTCCGTACAATGAGCAGTTCTTC.